Below, one TCR beta chain is given with its context. Antigen unknown. In germline, CDR1 is SEHNR, CDR2 FQNEAQ (reference sequence). V was pared by 7 bases and J by 2 bases, with 30 bases between. The length of the CDR3 is 19 residues. Naive-designated CD8 cells lacked CD45RO, were positively enriched for CCR7, and omitted terminally differentiated effector memory CD45RA+ cells. The data are from a study of shared clonotypes between healthy human individuals. Study background: Each donor contributed plates that comprised three CD4 naive, three CD4 memory, two CD8 naive and one CD8 memory. General observations from the study: Only blood was sampled, and tissue TCR repertoires likely differ from blood ones.

In the authors' workflow: Without quality scores, immunoSEQ junctional reads could not be filtered like full-length reads. The protocol was immunoSEQ multiplex PCR, while the TCRdb copy is restricted to in-frame clones and leaves out a portion. V and J calls and clone size are those listed in that table; D and trimming were worked out from the DNA. The repertoire holds hundreds of thousands of clones, 95% to 98% seen once, with 0.3% in the top ten. The J gene is TRBJ2-7, the V gene TRBV7-9; the D is unclear. Sequenced input: naive CD8+ T cells sorted from blood. This clonotype originated in a young man in good health. This CDR3 is CASTPAASALPQKAYEQYF. For the CDR3, the DNA is TGTGCCAGCACCCCAGCAGCATCAGCCCTTCCCCAGAAAGCCTACGAGCAGTACTTC.